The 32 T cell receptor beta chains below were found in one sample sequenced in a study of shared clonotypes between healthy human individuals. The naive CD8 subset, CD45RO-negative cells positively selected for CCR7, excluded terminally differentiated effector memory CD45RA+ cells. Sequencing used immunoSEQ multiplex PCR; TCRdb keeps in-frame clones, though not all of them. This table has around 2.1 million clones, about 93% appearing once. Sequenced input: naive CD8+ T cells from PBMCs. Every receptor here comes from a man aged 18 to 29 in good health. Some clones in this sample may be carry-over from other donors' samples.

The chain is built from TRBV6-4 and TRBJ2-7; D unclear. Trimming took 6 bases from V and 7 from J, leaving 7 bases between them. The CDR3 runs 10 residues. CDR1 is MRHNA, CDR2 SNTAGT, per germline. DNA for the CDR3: TGTGCCAGCAGCCCACGGGAGCAGTACTTC. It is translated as CASSPREQYF.

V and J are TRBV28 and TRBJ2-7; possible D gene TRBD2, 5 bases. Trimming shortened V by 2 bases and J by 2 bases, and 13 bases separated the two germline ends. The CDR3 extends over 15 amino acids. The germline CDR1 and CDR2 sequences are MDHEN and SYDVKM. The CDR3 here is CASSLRRARPYEQYF. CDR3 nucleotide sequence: TGTGCCAGCAGTTTAAGGCGGGCCAGGCCCTACGAGCAGTACTTC.

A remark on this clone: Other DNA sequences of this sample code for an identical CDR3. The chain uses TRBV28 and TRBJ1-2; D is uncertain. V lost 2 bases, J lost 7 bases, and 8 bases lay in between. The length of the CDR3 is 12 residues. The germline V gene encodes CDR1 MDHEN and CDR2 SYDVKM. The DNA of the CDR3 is TGTGCCAGCAGTTTACTGTCGTCTGGCTACACCTTC. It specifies CASSLLSSGYTF.

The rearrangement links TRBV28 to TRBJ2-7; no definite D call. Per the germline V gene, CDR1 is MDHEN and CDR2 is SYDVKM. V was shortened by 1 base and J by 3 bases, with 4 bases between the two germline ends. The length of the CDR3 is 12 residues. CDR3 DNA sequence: TGTGCCAGCAGTTTATTTGTCTACGAGCAGTACTTC. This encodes CASSLFVYEQYF. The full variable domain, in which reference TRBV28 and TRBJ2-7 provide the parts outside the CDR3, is DVKVTQSSRYLVKRTGEKVFLECVQDMDHENMFWYRQDPGLGLRLIYFSYDVKMKEKGDIPEGYSVSREKKERFSLILESASTNQTSMYLCASSLFVYEQYFGPGTRLTVT.

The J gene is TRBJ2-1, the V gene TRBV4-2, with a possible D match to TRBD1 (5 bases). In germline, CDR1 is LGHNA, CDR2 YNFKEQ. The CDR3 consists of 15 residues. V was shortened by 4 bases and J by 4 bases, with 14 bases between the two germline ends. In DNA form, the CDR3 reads TGTGCCAGCAGCCCGCATAGGGGCCTATACAATGAGCAGTTCTTC. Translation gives CASSPHRGLYNEQFF.

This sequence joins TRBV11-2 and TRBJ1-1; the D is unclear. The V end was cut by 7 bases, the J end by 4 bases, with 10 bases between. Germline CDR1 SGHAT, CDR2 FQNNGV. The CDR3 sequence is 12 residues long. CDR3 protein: CASTPGSTEAFF. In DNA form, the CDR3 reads TGTGCCAGCACCCCCGGGTCCACTGAAGCTTTCTTT.

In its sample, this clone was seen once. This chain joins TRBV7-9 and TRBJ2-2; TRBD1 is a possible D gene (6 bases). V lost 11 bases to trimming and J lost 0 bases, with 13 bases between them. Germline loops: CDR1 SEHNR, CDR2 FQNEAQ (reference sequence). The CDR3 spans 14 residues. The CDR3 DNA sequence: TGTGCCGGTAGGGACACAACGAACACCGGGGAGCTGTTTTTT. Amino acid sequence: CAGRDTTNTGELFF.

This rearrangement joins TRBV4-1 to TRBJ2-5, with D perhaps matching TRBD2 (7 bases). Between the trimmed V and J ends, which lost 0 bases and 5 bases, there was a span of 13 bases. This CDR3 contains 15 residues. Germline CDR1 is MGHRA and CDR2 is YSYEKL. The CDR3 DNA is TGCGCCAGCAGCCAAGACCCGGGGGGCGTGGAGACCCAGTACTTC. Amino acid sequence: CASSQDPGGVETQYF.

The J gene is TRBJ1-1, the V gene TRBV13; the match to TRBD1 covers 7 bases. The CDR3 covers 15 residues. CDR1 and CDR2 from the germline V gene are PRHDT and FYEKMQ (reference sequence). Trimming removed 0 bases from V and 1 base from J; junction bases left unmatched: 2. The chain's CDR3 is CASSLGGQTNTEAFF. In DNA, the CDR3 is TGTGCCAGCAGCTTAGGGGGACAGACGAACACTGAAGCTTTCTTT.

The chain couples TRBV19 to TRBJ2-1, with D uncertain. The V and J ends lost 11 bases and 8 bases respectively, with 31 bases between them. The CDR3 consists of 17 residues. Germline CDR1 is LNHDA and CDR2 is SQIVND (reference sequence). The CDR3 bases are TGTGCCTCCTCCCCGGTATTGAGAGCGACCCTCTCGGATGAGCAGTTCTTC. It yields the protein CASSPVLRATLSDEQFF.

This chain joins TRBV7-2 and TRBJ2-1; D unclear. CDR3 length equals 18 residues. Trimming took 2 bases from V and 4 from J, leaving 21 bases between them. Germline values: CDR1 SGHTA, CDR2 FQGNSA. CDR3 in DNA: TGTGCCAGCAGCTTATTTTCTTCTGGGTCTATCCTATACAATGAGCAGTTCTTC. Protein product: CASSLFSSGSILYNEQFF.

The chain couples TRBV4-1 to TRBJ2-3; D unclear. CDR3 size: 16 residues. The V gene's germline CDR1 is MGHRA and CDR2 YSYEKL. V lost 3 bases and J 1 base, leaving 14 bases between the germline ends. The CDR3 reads CASSHLKRDGTDTQYF. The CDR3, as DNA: TGCGCCAGCAGCCATCTTAAGCGAGACGGCACAGATACGCAGTATTTT.

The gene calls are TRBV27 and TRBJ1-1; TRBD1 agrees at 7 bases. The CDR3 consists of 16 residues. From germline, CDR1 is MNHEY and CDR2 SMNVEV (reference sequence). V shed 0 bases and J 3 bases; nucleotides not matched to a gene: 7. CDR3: CASSLSTGEWDTEAFF. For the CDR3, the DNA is TGTGCCAGCAGTTTATCTACAGGGGAGTGGGACACTGAAGCTTTCTTT.

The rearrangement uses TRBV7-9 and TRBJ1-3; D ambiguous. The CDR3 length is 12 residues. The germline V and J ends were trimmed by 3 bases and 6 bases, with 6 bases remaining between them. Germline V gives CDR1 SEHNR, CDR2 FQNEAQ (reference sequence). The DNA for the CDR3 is TGTGCCAGCAGCTTCTTCGTAAACACCATATATTTT. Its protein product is CASSFFVNTIYF.

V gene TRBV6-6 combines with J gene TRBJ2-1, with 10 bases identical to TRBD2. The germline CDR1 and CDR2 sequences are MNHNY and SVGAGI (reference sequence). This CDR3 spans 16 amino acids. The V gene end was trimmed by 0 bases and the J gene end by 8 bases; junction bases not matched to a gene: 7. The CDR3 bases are TGTGCCAGCAGTTACTCGTCTACTAGCGGGAACGATGAGCAGTTCTTC. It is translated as CASSYSSTSGNDEQFF.

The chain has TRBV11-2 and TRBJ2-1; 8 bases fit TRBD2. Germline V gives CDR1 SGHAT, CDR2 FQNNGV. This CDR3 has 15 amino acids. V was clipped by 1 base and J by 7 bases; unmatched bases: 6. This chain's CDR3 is CASSLGGGRRNEQFF. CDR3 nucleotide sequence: TGTGCCAGCAGCTTAGGCGGGGGGCGCAGAAATGAGCAGTTCTTC.

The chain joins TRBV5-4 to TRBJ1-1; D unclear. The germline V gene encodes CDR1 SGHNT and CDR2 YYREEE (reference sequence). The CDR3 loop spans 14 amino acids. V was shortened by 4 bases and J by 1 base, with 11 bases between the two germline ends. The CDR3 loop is CASSVGGSNTEAFF. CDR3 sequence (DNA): TGTGCCAGCAGCGTTGGAGGGTCGAACACTGAAGCTTTCTTT.

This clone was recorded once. CDR3 sequence reads: CASSLFPVSSETQYF. CDR3 nucleotide sequence: TGCGCCAGCAGCTTATTCCCGGTTTCCTCGGAGACCCAGTACTTC. This chain links TRBV5-1 with TRBJ2-5, with D unclear. Germline CDR1 and CDR2: SGHRS and YFSETQ. There are 15 residues in the CDR3. With 2 bases removed from V and 5 bases from J, the gap between germline ends came to 16 bases.

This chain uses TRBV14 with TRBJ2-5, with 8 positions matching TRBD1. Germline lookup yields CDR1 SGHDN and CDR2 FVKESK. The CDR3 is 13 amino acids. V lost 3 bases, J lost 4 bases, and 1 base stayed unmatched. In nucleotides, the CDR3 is TGTGCCAGCAGCCATGACAGGGGAGAGACCCAGTACTTC. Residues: CASSHDRGETQYF. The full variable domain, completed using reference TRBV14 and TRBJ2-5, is EAGVTQFPSHSVIEKGQTVTLRCDPISGHDNLYWYRRVMGKEIKFLLHFVKESKQDESGMPNNRFLAERTGGTYSTLKVQPAELEDSGVYFCASSHDRGETQYFGPGTRLLVL.

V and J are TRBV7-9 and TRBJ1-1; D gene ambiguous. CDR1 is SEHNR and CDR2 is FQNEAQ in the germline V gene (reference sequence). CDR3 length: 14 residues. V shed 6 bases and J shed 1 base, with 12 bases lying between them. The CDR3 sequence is CASRPRATNTEAFF. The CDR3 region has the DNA TGTGCCAGCAGACCGAGAGCAACGAACACTGAAGCTTTCTTT.

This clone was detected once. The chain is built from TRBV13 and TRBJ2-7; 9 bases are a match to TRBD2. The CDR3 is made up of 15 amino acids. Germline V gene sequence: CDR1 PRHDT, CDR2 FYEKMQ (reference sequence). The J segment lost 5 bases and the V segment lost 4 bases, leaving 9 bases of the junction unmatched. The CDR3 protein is CASSWVSGSYNEQYF. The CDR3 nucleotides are TGTGCCAGCAGCTGGGTTAGCGGGAGCTACAACGAGCAGTACTTC.

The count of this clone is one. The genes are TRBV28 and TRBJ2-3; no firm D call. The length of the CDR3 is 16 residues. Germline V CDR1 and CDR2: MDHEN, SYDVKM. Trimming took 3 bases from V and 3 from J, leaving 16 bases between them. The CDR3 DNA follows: TGTGCCAGCAGTTTTATCCGCCTAGAACTTACAGATACGCAGTATTTT. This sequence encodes CASSFIRLELTDTQYF.

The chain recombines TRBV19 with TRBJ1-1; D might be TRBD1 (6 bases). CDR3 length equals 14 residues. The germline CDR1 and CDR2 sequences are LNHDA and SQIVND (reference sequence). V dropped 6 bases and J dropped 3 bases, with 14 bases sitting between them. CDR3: CASRLRTAYTEAFF. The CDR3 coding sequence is TGTGCCAGTAGACTCCGGACAGCCTACACTGAAGCTTTCTTT.

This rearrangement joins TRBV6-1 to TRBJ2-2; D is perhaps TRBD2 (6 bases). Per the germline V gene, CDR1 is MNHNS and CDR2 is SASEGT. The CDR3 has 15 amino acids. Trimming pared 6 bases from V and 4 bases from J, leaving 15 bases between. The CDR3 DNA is TGTGCCAGCAGGACGGGAGTCGAAGGCACCGGGGAGCTGTTTTTT. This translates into CASRTGVEGTGELFF.

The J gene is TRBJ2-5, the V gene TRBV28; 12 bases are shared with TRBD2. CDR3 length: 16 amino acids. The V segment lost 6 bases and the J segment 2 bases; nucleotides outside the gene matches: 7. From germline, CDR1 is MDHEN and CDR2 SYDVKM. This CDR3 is CASSPRLAGVQETQYF. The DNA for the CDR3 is TGTGCCAGCAGCCCCCGACTAGCGGGAGTACAAGAGACCCAGTACTTC.

In DNA, the CDR3 is TGTGCCAGCACCGATCTAGGAGACTACGAGCAGTACTTC. The encoded protein is CASTDLGDYEQYF. The V call is TRBV5-4, the J call TRBJ2-7; no definite D call. The length of the CDR3 is 13 residues. Trimming stripped 6 bases from V and 3 bases from J, with 13 bases between. Germline V CDR1 and CDR2: SGHNT, YYREEE (reference sequence).

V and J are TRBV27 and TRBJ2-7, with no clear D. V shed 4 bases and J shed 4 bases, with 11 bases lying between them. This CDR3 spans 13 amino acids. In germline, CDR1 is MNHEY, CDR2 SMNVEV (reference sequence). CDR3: CASSSPPGYEQYF. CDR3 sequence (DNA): TGTGCCAGCAGTTCCCCGCCCGGGTACGAGCAGTACTTC.

CDR3 amino acids: CASHRPGQSQETQYF. The CDR3 DNA is TGTGCCTCACATCGACCGGGACAGAGCCAAGAGACCCAGTACTTC. This chain joins TRBV30 and TRBJ2-5; 7 positions agree with TRBD1. The CDR3 is made up of 15 amino acids. V lost 7 bases, J lost 1 base, and 12 bases stayed unmatched. CDR1 GTSNPN and CDR2 SVGIG come from the germline V gene (reference sequence).

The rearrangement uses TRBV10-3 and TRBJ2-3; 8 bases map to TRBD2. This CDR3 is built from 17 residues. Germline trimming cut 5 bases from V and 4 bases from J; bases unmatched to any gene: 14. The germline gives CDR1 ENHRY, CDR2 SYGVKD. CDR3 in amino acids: CAISRPLQREFADTQYF. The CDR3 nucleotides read TGTGCCATCAGTCGACCCCTACAGCGGGAGTTTGCAGATACGCAGTATTTT.

The CDR3 DNA reads as TGCGCCAGCAGCGAATGGGACAGGGGGGCCTACGAGCAGTACTTC. Protein sequence: CASSEWDRGAYEQYF. This chain joins TRBV5-1 and TRBJ2-7; 11 bases are shared with TRBD1. Trimming at V came to 4 bases and at J to 2 bases, leaving 5 bases not matched to a gene. Germline V lookup: CDR1 SGHRS, CDR2 YFSETQ. The CDR3 runs to 15 residues.

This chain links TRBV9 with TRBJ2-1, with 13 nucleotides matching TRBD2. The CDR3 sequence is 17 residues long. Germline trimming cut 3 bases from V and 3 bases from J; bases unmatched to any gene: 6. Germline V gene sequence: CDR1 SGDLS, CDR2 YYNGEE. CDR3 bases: TGTGCCAGCAGCGAATCCCGGACTAGCGGGAGCTACAATGAGCAGTTCTTC. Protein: CASSESRTSGSYNEQFF.

In DNA, the CDR3 is TGTGCCAGCACCAATGACCTGGATGAGCAGTTCTTC. Protein product: CASTNDLDEQFF. V gene TRBV28 combines with J gene TRBJ2-1; D uncertain. The CDR3 covers 12 residues. V lost 7 bases to trimming and J lost 8 bases, with 12 bases between them. From germline, CDR1 is MDHEN and CDR2 SYDVKM.